This T cell receptor beta chain was found in a study of blood T cell repertoires in COVID-19. About the research overall: Sources were T cells, B-cell-depleted T cells, or PBMCs; the material itself was cDNA or gDNA.

The CDR3 sequence is 15 residues long. CDR1 and CDR2 from the germline V gene are MNHEY and SVGEGT. Trimming cost V 2 bases and J 4 bases, with 14 bases left between them. Authors' analysis steps: Estimation of nucleated cell counts was performed using reference gene primer amplification. Clones were sequenced by immunoSEQ multiplex PCR, and TCRdb holds only the in-frame ones, with some missing. V and J calls and clone size are those listed in that table; D and trimming were worked out from the DNA. Among more than 65,000 clones listed, approximately 85% were seen once. The chain joins TRBV6-2 or TRBV6-3 to TRBJ2-5; a possible D gene is TRBD1 (5 bases). Specimen: peripheral blood. The clonotype was recovered from a man older than 75 with acute or convalescent COVID-19. CDR3 bases: TGTGCCAGCAGTTACGGCGGCAGGGCGTCAGAGACCCAGTACTTC. Its protein is CASSYGGRASETQYF.